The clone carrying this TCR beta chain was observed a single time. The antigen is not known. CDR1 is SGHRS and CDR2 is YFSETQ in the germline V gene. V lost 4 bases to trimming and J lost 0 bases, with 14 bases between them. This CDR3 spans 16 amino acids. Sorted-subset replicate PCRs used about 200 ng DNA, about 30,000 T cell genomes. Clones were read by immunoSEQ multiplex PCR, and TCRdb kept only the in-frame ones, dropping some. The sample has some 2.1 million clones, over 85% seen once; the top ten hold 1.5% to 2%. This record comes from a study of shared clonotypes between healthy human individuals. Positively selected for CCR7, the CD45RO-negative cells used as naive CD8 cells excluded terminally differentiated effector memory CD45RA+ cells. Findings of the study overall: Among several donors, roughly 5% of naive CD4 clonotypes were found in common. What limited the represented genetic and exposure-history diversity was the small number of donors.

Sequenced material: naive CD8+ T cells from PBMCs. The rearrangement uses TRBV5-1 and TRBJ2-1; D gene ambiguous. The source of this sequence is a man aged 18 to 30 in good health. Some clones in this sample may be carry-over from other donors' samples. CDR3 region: CASSQNAESSYNEQFF. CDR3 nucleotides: TGCGCCAGCAGCCAGAATGCTGAGAGCTCCTACAATGAGCAGTTCTTC.